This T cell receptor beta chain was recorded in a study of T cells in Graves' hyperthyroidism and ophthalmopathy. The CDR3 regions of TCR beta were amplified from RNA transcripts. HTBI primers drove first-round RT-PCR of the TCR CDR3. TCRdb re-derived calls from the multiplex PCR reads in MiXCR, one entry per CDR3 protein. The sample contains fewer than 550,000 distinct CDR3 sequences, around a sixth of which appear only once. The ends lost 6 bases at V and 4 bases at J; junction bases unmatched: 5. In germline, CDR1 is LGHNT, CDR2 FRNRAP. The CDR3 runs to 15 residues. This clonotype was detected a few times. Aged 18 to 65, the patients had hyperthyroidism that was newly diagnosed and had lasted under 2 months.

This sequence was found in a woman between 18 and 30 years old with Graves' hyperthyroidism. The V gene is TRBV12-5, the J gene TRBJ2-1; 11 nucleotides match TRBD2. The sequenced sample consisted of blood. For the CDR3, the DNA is TGTGCTAGTGGCACCGGGACTAGCGGATACAATGAGCAGTTCTTC. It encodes CASGTGTSGYNEQFF.